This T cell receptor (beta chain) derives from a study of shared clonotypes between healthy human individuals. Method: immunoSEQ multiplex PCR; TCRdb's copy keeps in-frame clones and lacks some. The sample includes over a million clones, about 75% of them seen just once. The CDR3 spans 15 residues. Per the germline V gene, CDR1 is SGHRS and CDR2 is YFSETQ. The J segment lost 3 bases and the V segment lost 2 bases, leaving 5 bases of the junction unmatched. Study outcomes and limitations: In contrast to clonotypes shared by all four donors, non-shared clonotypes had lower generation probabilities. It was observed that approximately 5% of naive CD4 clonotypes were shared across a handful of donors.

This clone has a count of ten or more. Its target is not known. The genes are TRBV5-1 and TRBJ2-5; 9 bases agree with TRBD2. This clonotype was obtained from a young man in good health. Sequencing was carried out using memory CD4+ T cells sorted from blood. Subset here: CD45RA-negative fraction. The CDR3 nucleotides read TGCGCCAGCAGCTTCCGCGGGGGGGCCAAAGAGACCCAGTACTTC. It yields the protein CASSFRGGAKETQYF.